This T cell receptor (beta chain) appears in the sequencing data of a study of regulatory dendritic cells for organ transplantation. To note about this clone: Its antigen is unidentified. Compared with germline, one end of the junction differs, possibly owing to a read error. The sample holds other DNA sequences that translate to the same CDR3.

Sequencing used immunoSEQ multiplex PCR; TCRdb keeps in-frame clones, though not all of them. The sample includes approximately 18,000 clones, less than 85% of them seen just once. This CDR3 region has 13 residues. The germline CDR1 and CDR2 sequences are MRHNA and SNTAGT. CFSE-labeled sorted T cells met regulatory or mature dendritic cells for four to five days. V gene TRBV6-4 combines with J gene TRBJ1-1; maybe TRBD1 (5 bases). The sequencing sample was made of memory CD4+ T cells from blood cultured with regulatory dendritic cells. Subset described: CD45RO+ memory T cells. The receptor was isolated from a human donor in good health. Here the CDR3 reads CASSEEGSTEAFF. CDR3 in DNA: TGTGCTAGCAGTGAGGAGGGGAGCACTGAAGCTTTCTTT.